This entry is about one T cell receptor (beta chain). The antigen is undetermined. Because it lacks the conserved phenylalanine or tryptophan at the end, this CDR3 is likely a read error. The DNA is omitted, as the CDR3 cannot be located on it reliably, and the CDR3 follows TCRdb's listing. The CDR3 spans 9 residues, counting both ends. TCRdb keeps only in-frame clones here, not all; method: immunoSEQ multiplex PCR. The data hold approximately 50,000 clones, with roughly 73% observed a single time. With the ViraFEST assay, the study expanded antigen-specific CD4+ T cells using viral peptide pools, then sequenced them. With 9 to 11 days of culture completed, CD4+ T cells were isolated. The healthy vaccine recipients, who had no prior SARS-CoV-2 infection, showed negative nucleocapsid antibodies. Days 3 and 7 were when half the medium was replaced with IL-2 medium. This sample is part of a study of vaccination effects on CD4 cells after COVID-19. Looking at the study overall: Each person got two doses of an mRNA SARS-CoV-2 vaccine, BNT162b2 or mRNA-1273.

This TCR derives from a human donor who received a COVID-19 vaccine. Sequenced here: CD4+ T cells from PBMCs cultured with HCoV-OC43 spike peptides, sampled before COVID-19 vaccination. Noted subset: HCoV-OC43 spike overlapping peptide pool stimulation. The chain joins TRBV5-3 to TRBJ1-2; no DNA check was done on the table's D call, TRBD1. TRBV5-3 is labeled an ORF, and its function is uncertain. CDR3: CARSLSSNI.